The 22 T cell receptor beta chains below come from one sample, sequenced in a study of T cells expressing NK-cell markers. From its re-call of the 5' RACE reads, TCRdb lists each CDR3 protein once, without DNA. The sample includes about 170,000 distinct CDR3 sequences. Sequenced input: blood T cells: a sorted CD56 or NKG2C T cell subset, CD4+ or CD8+ T cells, or bulk PBMC T cells (not recorded which). The source is a man between 18 and 69 years old in good health.

The gene calls are TRBV19 and TRBJ2-4; lacking DNA, the TRBD2 call made by TCRdb goes unchecked. CDR3 length equals 14 residues. Per germline, CDR1 LNHDA and CDR2 SQIVND (reference sequence). CDR3 protein: CASSIVGPQNIQYF.

This chain joins TRBV20-1 and TRBJ2-4; checking the TCRdb D call of TRBD1 is not possible without DNA. CDR1 and CDR2 from the germline V gene are DFQATT and SNEGSKA (reference sequence). This CDR3 is 15 amino acids long. The CDR3 here is CSASDDRGTKNIQYF.

V gene TRBV21-1 combines with J gene TRBJ2-5. TRBV21-1 is described as a pseudogene. This CDR3 spans 14 amino acids. Here the CDR3 reads CASSLGWNKETQYF.

The rearrangement joins TRBV4-1 to TRBJ1-5; the TCRdb call, TRBD1, lacks DNA for checking. The CDR3 contains 16 residues. Germline V CDR1 and CDR2: MGHRA, YSYEKL. CDR3 region: CASSQEPGQVGQPQHF.

This sequence joins TRBV13 and TRBJ2-3; TCRdb picks TRBD2, but there is no DNA to check that call. Per germline, CDR1 PRHDT and CDR2 FYEKMQ (reference sequence). CDR3 length: 18 residues. The CDR3 loop is CASSFRLVAGDYTDTQYF.

V gene TRBV19 combines with J gene TRBJ1-5. Germline V gene lookup returns CDR1 LNHDA and CDR2 SQIVND (reference sequence). The CDR3 covers 12 residues. The CDR3 sequence: CASSISEQPQHF.

The chain recombines TRBV6-5 with TRBJ2-7. This CDR3 has 12 amino acids. From germline, CDR1 is MNHEY and CDR2 SVGAGI. The CDR3 protein is CASSTINGEQYF.

V gene TRBV6-4 combines with J gene TRBJ1-4; the TRBD1 assignment by TCRdb is unverifiable without DNA. The CDR3 consists of 14 residues. CDR1 is MRHNA, CDR2 SNTAGT, per germline. The CDR3: CASSDGRGYEKLFF.

V and J are TRBV30 and TRBJ2-7; TCRdb gives TRBD1 as the D gene, but with no DNA this cannot be confirmed. The CDR3 covers 12 residues. The germline V gene encodes CDR1 GTSNPN and CDR2 SVGIG (reference sequence). The CDR3 protein is CASRRVSYEQYF.

The CDR3 reads CAIVIDQETQYF. This chain links TRBV2 with TRBJ2-5. The CDR3 sequence is 12 residues long. In germline, CDR1 is SNHLY, CDR2 FYNNEI.

This chain joins TRBV3-1 and TRBJ2-6; TCRdb selects TRBD2, and the lack of DNA leaves this call unchecked. This CDR3 contains 15 residues. Germline V lookup: CDR1 LGHDT, CDR2 YNNKEL (reference sequence). CDR3: CASSQDSGGANVLTF. The complete variable domain, with remaining parts taken from reference TRBV3-1 and TRBJ2-6, reads DTAVSQTPKYLVTQMGNDKSIKCEQNLGHDTMYWYKQDSKKFLKIMFSYNNKELIINETVPNRFSPKSPDKAHLNLHINSLELGDSAVYFCASSQDSGGANVLTFGAGSRLTVL.

This chain links TRBV9 with TRBJ2-3; checking the TCRdb D call of TRBD1 is not possible without DNA. The CDR3 consists of 15 residues. CDR1 and CDR2 (germline): SGDLS, YYNGEE. The CDR3 protein is CASNQQGAVADTQYF.

The V gene is TRBV27, the J gene TRBJ1-2; TCRdb lists TRBD1, though no DNA is available to test this call. The CDR3 loop spans 15 amino acids. Germline V gene data show CDR1 as MNHEY and CDR2 as SMNVEV (reference sequence). CDR3 sequence reads: CASKSPGQTIYGYTF.

J is TRBJ2-7 and V is TRBV18. Germline V gene data show CDR1 as KGHSH and CDR2 as LQKENI. CDR3 length equals 13 residues. The CDR3 spells CASSPNTYYEQYF.

V is TRBV7-3 and J is TRBJ1-3; TCRdb designates TRBD1, a call that cannot be tested without DNA. This CDR3 contains 15 residues. Germline assignment: CDR1 SGHTA and CDR2 FQGTGA. The CDR3 sequence: CASSPTGGEGNTIYF.

V usage is TRBV7-2 and J usage is TRBJ2-7; the TRBD2 assignment by TCRdb is unverifiable without DNA. The germline gives CDR1 SGHTA, CDR2 FQGNSA. The CDR3 is 14 residues long. Here the CDR3 reads CASSASGPSYEQYF. Full variable domain (remainder filled in from reference TRBV7-2 and TRBJ2-7): GAGVSQSPSNKVTEKGKDVELRCDPISGHTALYWYRQSLGQGLEFLIYFQGNSAPDKSGLPSDRFSAERTGGSVSTLTIQRTQQEDSAVYLCASSASGPSYEQYFGPGTRLTVT.

The V gene is TRBV7-8, the J gene TRBJ2-5; with no DNA, the TCRdb D assignment of TRBD1 cannot be verified. This CDR3 spans 17 amino acids. The germline V gene has CDR1 SGHVS and CDR2 FQNEAQ. The CDR3 spells CASSLHPGQGEGETQYF.

This rearrangement joins TRBV2 to TRBJ1-1; TCRdb's D gene call, TRBD1, goes unchecked for lack of DNA. Germline CDR1 is SNHLY and CDR2 is FYNNEI. The CDR3 has 18 residues. Here the CDR3 reads CASSSKVQGAIDGPEAFF.

The chain links TRBV5-1 to TRBJ2-7; TCRdb selects TRBD2, and the lack of DNA leaves this call unchecked. Germline V gene data show CDR1 as SGHRS and CDR2 as YFSETQ. The CDR3 runs 15 residues. The CDR3 here is CASSHGISGENEQYF.

The chain has TRBV6-5 and TRBJ2-7; the D gene TCRdb calls, TRBD2, cannot be checked with no DNA. The CDR3 is made up of 15 amino acids. CDR1 and CDR2 (germline): MNHEY, SVGAGI. The CDR3: CASSFDSLPSYEQYF.

The chain recombines TRBV2 with TRBJ2-5; with no DNA, the TCRdb D assignment of TRBD1 cannot be verified. The germline gives CDR1 SNHLY, CDR2 FYNNEI. The length of the CDR3 is 14 residues. CDR3 region: CASSEYQRGETQYF.

This chain joins TRBV15 and TRBJ2-2. The germline V gene encodes CDR1 LNHNV and CDR2 YYDKDF (reference sequence). The CDR3 runs 17 residues. The CDR3 sequence: CATSRDWGTANTGELFF. Full variable domain (outside the CDR3, taken from reference TRBV15 and TRBJ2-2): DAMVIQNPRYQVTQFGKPVTLSCSQTLNHNVMYWYQQKSSQAPKLLFHYYDKDFNNEADTPDNFQSRRPNTSFCFLDIRSPGLGDTAMYLCATSRDWGTANTGELFFGEGSRLTVL.